The text below deals with one TCR beta chain. Between the trimmed V and J ends, which lost 0 bases and 4 bases, there was a span of 6 bases. This CDR3 has 13 amino acids. Germline-derived CDR1 and CDR2 are LNHNV and YYDKDF (reference sequence). This sample is part of a study of identical twins. TCRdb used MiXCR to reprocess the 5' RACE reads, holding one entry per CDR3 protein. The repertoire holds 700,000 to 950,000 distinct CDR3 sequences, with approximately 13% as singletons. The same sample was also studied in work on yellow fever vaccine responses in identical twins.

This clonotype was obtained from a woman aged 18-29 years in good health. The genes are TRBV15 and TRBJ1-2, with D unclear. Sequenced sample: PBMCs. In DNA form, the CDR3 reads TGTGCCACCAGCAGAGAAGTTAGCTATGGCTACACCTTC. Residues: CATSREVSYGYTF.